Sequencing of this T cell receptor beta chain was carried out in a study of blood T cell repertoires in COVID-19. Study as a whole: Samples of COVID-19 (acute and convalescent) were obtained from the United States, Italy and Spain. In each case, the material was cDNA or gDNA derived from T cells, B-cell-depleted T cells, or PBMCs.

Original analysis: The assay estimated nucleated cells by amplifying reference gene primers. Sequencing was performed with immunoSEQ multiplex PCR; in TCRdb, only in-frame clones are kept and a portion is missing. V and J calls and clone size are given by that table; D and trimming were obtained from the DNA. The table lists fewer than 25,000 clones, 85% to 90% of them singletons. This CDR3 has 17 residues. The ends lost 4 bases at V and 0 bases at J; junction bases unmatched: 7. Germline V CDR1 and CDR2: LNHDA, SQIVND (reference sequence). The receptor's source is a human donor in a cohort sampled during active COVID-19. The chain recombines TRBV19 with TRBJ1-1; 11 nucleotides align to TRBD1. The sequenced sample was peripheral blood. The CDR3 spells CASSRRTGGTMNTEAFF. CDR3 nucleotide sequence: TGTGCCAGTAGTAGGCGGACAGGGGGCACTATGAACACTGAAGCTTTCTTT.